The T cell receptor beta chain described here comes from a study of T cell responses to AZD1222 COVID-19 vaccine. Clones were sequenced by immunoSEQ multiplex PCR, and TCRdb holds only the in-frame ones, with some missing. The sample has 100,000 or so clones; about nine tenths are singletons. This receptor was taken from an adult in good health. The source material was peripheral blood, sampled on day 0 of AZD1222 vaccination.

DNA of the CDR3: TGCGCCAGCAGCGAGACAGGGAAGGGGGATACGCAGTATTTT. Its protein is CASSETGKGDTQYF. The chain uses TRBV23-1 and TRBJ2-3; 7 bases line up with TRBD1. TRBV23-1 is an ORF for which the function is uncertain. The CDR3 has 14 amino acids. With 6 bases clipped from V and 6 bases from J, the junction kept 9 bases outside the gene matches.